The 16 T cell receptor beta chains listed next were all sequenced from one sample in a study of cytomegalovirus exposure and HLA in healthy donors. 60 Vbeta and 13 Jbeta primers were used in PCR. TCRdb's table, derived via immunoSEQ multiplex PCR, lists solely in-frame clones and lacks some. The sample lists tens of thousands of clones, approximately 72% occurring once. The sequenced sample was PBMCs. Receptor source: a woman in her forties in good health and CMV-seronegative.

V usage is TRBV25-1 and J usage is TRBJ2-6; 8 nucleotides line up with TRBD1. V dropped 2 bases and J dropped 0; count of bases not matched to a gene: 6. CDR3 length equals 18 residues. From germline, CDR1 is MGHDK and CDR2 SYGVNS. CDR3 sequence reads: CASSERGTGDSGANVLTF. DNA of the CDR3: TGTGCCAGCAGTGAACGCGGGACAGGAGACTCTGGGGCCAACGTCCTGACTTTC.

V usage is TRBV28 and J usage is TRBJ2-7; TRBD1 agrees at 8 bases. The CDR3 is made up of 16 amino acids. V gave up 2 bases and J gave up 6 bases; unmatched junction bases: 12. Germline CDR1 MDHEN, CDR2 SYDVKM. In DNA form, the CDR3 reads TGTGCCAGCAGTTTAAGCGGTACAGGGGGGTATGGCGAGCAGTACTTC. Amino acids: CASSLSGTGGYGEQYF.

The rearrangement links TRBV19 to TRBJ1-1; 8 bases match TRBD1. The CDR3 contains 17 residues. Trimming removed 4 bases from V and 0 bases from J; junction bases left unmatched: 10. Germline V gene data show CDR1 as LNHDA and CDR2 as SQIVND (reference sequence). The CDR3 DNA is TGTGCCAGTAGTACAAGACAGGGGAGGCCGATGAACACTGAAGCTTTCTTT. Its protein product is CASSTRQGRPMNTEAFF. Full variable domain (outside the CDR3, taken from reference TRBV19 and TRBJ1-1): DGGITQSPKYLFRKEGQNVTLSCEQNLNHDAMYWYRQDPGQGLRLIYYSQIVNDFQKGDIAEGYSVSREKKESFPLTVTSAQKNPTAFYLCASSTRQGRPMNTEAFFGQGTRLTVV.

The rearrangement joins TRBV29-1 to TRBJ2-3; 7 bases align to TRBD2. The CDR3 is 15 residues long. Germline-derived CDR1 and CDR2 are SQVTM and ANQGSEA. Trimming cost V 4 bases and J 2 bases; bases outside gene matches: 9. CDR3 bases: TGCAGCGTTGTACCCAGGGAGGGGTACACAGATACGCAGTATTTT. Protein: CSVVPREGYTDTQYF.

The V call is TRBV14, the J call TRBJ2-3; TRBD2 matches at 7 bases. Germline loops: CDR1 SGHDN, CDR2 FVKESK. The CDR3 spans 16 residues. V dropped 3 bases and J dropped 4; count of bases not matched to a gene: 10. DNA of the CDR3: TGTGCCAGCAGCCAGAGGGGCGGGAGACTTCCAGATACGCAGTATTTT. It encodes CASSQRGGRLPDTQYF.

Note on this clone: An end of the junction differs from the germline gene, which may be a read error. The V gene is TRBV5-6, the J gene TRBJ1-2; 10 bases align to TRBD1. Germline V gene data show CDR1 as SGHDT and CDR2 as YYEEEE. The CDR3 length is 15 residues. For the CDR3, the DNA is TGTGCCAGCAGCTTGGCCCAAGGGACAGGGGAAGGCTACGCCTTC. It yields the protein CASSLAQGTGEGYAF.

As to this clone: At one boundary the junction diverges from the germline segment, which might be a read error. The chain carries TRBV11-2 and TRBJ2-5; D perhaps matches TRBD2 (6 bases). The germline V gene has CDR1 SGHAT and CDR2 FQNNGV. The CDR3 is 14 residues long. In DNA form, the CDR3 reads TGTGCCAGCAGCTTAGTGGGACTGCAAGAGGCCCAGTACTTC. This gives the protein CASSLVGLQEAQYF.

J is TRBJ2-1 and V is TRBV5-1; possible D gene TRBD1, 6 bases. The CDR3 is 14 amino acids. CDR1 and CDR2 from the germline V gene are SGHRS and YFSETQ. Trimming removed 0 bases from V and 5 bases from J, with 9 bases in between. The CDR3 bases are TGCGCCAGCAGCTTGGGACAGGCCAACAATGAGCAGTTCTTC. Protein sequence: CASSLGQANNEQFF.

The V call is TRBV15, the J call TRBJ2-7; the D gene is possibly TRBD1 (5 bases). Germline-derived CDR1 and CDR2 are LNHNV and YYDKDF (reference sequence). V lost 5 bases to trimming and J lost 0 bases, with 14 bases between them. CDR3 length equals 15 residues. This CDR3 reads CATSSTGRASYEQYF. The CDR3 nucleotides read TGTGCCACCAGCTCCACGGGCAGGGCCTCCTACGAGCAGTACTTC.

The rearrangement links TRBV7-3 to TRBJ2-7, with TRBD1 identical over 9 bases. This CDR3 has 16 amino acids. Unmatched junction bases numbered 11, after V lost 1 base and J lost 7 bases. Germline V lookup: CDR1 SGHTA, CDR2 FQGTGA. The CDR3 DNA is TGTGCCAGCAGCTTAATCGGACCGGGACAGGGAATTGAGCAGTACTTC. Amino acids: CASSLIGPGQGIEQYF.

In its sample, this clone was seen once. The genes are TRBV7-9 and TRBJ1-6, with D possibly being TRBD1 (6 bases). Germline values: CDR1 SEHNR, CDR2 FQNEAQ (reference sequence). The CDR3 is 17 amino acids. V lost 1 base and J lost 15, with 25 bases in between. CDR3 nucleotide sequence: TGTGCCAGCAGCTTAGGGGGTTTTTCGGACAGCCGTAGACTCCTCCACTTT. Translation: CASSLGGFSDSRRLLHF.

This clone came up once. The rearrangement joins TRBV2 to TRBJ2-7; 13 bases line up with TRBD2. Trimming took 4 bases from V and 0 from J; bases not matched to a gene: 3. Germline V gene sequence: CDR1 SNHLY, CDR2 FYNNEI. The CDR3 is 16 residues long. The CDR3 protein is CASSGLAGGPSYEQYF. In DNA, the CDR3 is TGTGCCAGCAGTGGACTAGCGGGAGGCCCCTCCTACGAGCAGTACTTC.

This sequence joins TRBV7-9 and TRBJ2-5; possibly TRBD2 for D (7 bases). Between the trimmed V and J ends, which lost 0 bases and 5 bases, there was a span of 10 bases. Germline V CDR1 and CDR2: SEHNR, FQNEAQ (reference sequence). The CDR3 sequence is 14 residues long. In DNA form, the CDR3 reads TGTGCCAGCAGCTTAGCGGGAGGGGGTGAGACCCAGTACTTC. Translation: CASSLAGGGETQYF.

A remark on this clone: Relative to the germline gene, one junction end is altered; a read error may explain this. The chain links TRBV19 to TRBJ2-1; D is possibly TRBD2 (5 bases). The length of the CDR3 is 13 residues. Germline loops: CDR1 LNHDA, CDR2 SQIVND (reference sequence). CDR3 nucleotide sequence: TGTGCCAGTAGTGCCCTAGCATGGGGTGAGCTGTTCTTC. Translation: CASSALAWGELFF.

The V gene is TRBV7-2, the J gene TRBJ1-2, with unresolved D. The length of the CDR3 is 14 residues. V was shortened by 3 bases and J by 8 bases, with 16 bases between the two germline ends. CDR1 is SGHTA, CDR2 FQGNSA, per germline. The CDR3: CASSLGEGLGGYTF. The CDR3 DNA sequence: TGTGCCAGCAGCTTGGGTGAAGGTCTAGGCGGCTACACCTTC.

J is TRBJ2-1 and V is TRBV28; 7 bases are shared with TRBD2. This CDR3 region has 15 residues. Germline values: CDR1 MDHEN, CDR2 SYDVKM. V lost 8 bases, J lost 3 bases, and 10 bases stayed unmatched. The CDR3 reads CASRRGESHYNEQFF. DNA for the CDR3: TGTGCCAGCCGTCGGGGGGAATCCCACTACAATGAGCAGTTCTTC.